This T cell receptor beta chain was identified during a study of Tregs in tolerant kidney transplant recipients. About the research overall: A roughly 3-day belatacept mixed lymphocyte reaction, sometimes plus 5-day graft donor restimulation, preceded CD4+CD25+CD127- sorting.

Points on this clone: What it recognizes is unknown.

The method was immunoSEQ multiplex PCR; TCRdb's version includes in-frame clones alone and lacks a portion of them. The sample has more than 25,000 clones, 70% to 85% seen once; the top ten hold approximately 2%. The CDR3 covers 15 residues. Per the germline V gene, CDR1 is MNHNS and CDR2 is SASEGT. Trimming removed 1 base from V and 3 bases from J; junction bases left unmatched: 3. The sequence was collected from a human donor in good health. This rearrangement joins TRBV6-1 to TRBJ2-7; 10 nucleotides agree with TRBD2. Sequenced input: Tregs from blood cultured with allogeneic cells. The CDR3 spells CASSEGLAGVYEQYF. CDR3 sequence (DNA): TGTGCCAGCAGTGAAGGGCTAGCGGGAGTCTACGAGCAGTACTTC.